This T cell receptor (beta chain) was profiled in a study of T cell responses to AZD1222 COVID-19 vaccine. General study results and limits: In a largely white British group with more females than males, clonal diversity was possibly underestimated. Only after the peak T cell response were repertoires sampled. Reports say nearly half of spike-specific TCRs go after unmutated variant regions. Only a handful of AZD1222 recipients tested seropositive at baseline.

Regarding this clone: The antigen is unknown.

V lost 1 base to trimming and J lost 8 bases, with 9 bases between them. Germline lookup yields CDR1 LNHNV and CDR2 YYDKDF (reference sequence). The CDR3 is 14 amino acids. Sequencing was performed with immunoSEQ multiplex PCR; in TCRdb, only in-frame clones are kept and a portion is missing. The sample lists some 150,000 clones, roughly nine tenths occurring once. The source was peripheral blood, collected on day 0 of AZD1222 vaccination. The sequence was collected from an adult in good health. This sequence joins TRBV15 and TRBJ1-6; a possible D gene is TRBD1 (6 bases). CDR3 DNA: TGTGCCACCAGCAGAGCACAGGGCGATTCACCCCTCCACTTT. It encodes CATSRAQGDSPLHF.